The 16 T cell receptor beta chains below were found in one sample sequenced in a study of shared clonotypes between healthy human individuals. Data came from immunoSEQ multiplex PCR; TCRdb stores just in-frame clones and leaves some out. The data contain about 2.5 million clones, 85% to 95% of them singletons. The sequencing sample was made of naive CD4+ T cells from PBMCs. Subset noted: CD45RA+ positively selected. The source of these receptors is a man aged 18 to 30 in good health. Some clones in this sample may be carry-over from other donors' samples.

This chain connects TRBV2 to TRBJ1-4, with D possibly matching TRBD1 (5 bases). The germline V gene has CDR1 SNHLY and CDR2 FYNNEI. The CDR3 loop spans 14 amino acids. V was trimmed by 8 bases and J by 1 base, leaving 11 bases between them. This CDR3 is CASAGGRTNEKLFF. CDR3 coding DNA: TGTGCCAGCGCCGGGGGAAGAACTAATGAAAAACTGTTTTTT.

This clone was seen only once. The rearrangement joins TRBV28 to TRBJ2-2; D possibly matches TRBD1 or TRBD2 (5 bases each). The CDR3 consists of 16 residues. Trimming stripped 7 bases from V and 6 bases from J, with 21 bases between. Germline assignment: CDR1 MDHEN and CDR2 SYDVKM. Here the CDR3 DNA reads TGTGCCAGCACTCTGGGGGTTTCCCTCGGGGCCGGGGAGCTGTTTTTT. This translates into CASTLGVSLGAGELFF.

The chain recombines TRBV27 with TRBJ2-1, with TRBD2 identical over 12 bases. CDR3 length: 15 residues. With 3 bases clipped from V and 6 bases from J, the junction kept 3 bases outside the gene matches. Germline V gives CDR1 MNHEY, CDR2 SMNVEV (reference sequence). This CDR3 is CASSFKTSGSNEQFF. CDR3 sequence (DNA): TGTGCCAGCAGTTTCAAGACTAGCGGGAGCAATGAGCAGTTCTTC.

The CDR3 region has the DNA TGTGCCAGCAGTTTCACAGGGGCCAGCACAGATACGCAGTATTTT. Protein: CASSFTGASTDTQYF. This chain connects TRBV2 to TRBJ2-3, with 7 bases aligning to TRBD1. CDR1 and CDR2 (germline): SNHLY, FYNNEI. The V gene end was trimmed by 5 bases and the J gene end by 0 bases; junction bases not matched to a gene: 5. This CDR3 region has 15 residues.

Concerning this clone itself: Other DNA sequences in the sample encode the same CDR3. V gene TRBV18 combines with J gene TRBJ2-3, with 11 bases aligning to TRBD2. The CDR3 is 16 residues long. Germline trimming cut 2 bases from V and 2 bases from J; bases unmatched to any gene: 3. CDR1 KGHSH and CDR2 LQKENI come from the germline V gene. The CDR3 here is CASSPGLAGTTDTQYF. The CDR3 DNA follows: TGTGCCAGCTCACCAGGACTAGCGGGCACCACAGATACGCAGTATTTT.

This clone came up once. Written as DNA, the CDR3 is TGTGCCAGCAGCTTAAGGGAGGGGGCTGGAAACACCATATATTTT. This translates into CASSLREGAGNTIYF. This sequence joins TRBV7-2 and TRBJ1-3; D might be TRBD1 (6 bases). CDR1 is SGHTA and CDR2 is FQGNSA in the germline V gene. The CDR3 has 15 residues. Trimming removed 2 bases at V and 2 bases at J, with 10 bases between.

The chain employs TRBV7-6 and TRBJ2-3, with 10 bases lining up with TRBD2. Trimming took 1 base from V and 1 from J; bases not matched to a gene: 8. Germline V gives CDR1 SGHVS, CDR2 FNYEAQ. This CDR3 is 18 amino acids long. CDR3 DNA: TGTGCCAGCAGCTTAGTCCAGCTAGCGGGAGTTGGCACAGATACGCAGTATTTT. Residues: CASSLVQLAGVGTDTQYF.

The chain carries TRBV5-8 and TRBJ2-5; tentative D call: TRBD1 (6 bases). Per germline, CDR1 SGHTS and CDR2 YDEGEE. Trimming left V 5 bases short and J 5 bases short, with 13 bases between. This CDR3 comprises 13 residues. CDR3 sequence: CASRPTGLETQYF. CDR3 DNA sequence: TGTGCCAGCAGACCCACAGGGTTGGAGACCCAGTACTTC.

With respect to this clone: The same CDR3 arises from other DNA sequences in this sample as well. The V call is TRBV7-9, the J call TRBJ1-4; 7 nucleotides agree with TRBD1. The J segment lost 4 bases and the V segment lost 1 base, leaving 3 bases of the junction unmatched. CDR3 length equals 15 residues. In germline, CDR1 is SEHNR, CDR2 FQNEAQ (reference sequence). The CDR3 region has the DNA TGTGCCAGCAGCTTAGGCAGGGGGAGTAATGAAAAACTGTTTTTT. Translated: CASSLGRGSNEKLFF.

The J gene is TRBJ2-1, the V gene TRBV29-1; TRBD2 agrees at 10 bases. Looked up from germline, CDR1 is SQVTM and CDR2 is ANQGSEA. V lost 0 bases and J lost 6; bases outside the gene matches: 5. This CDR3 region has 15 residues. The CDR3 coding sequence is TGCAGCGTTGAAGAATGGCTAGCGGGAGTCAATGAGCAGTTCTTC. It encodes CSVEEWLAGVNEQFF.

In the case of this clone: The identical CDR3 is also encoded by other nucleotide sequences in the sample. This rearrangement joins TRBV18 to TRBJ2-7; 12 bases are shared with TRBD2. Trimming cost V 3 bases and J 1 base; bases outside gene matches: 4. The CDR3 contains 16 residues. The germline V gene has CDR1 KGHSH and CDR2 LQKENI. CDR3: CASSPGLAGSSYEQYF. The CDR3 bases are TGTGCCAGCTCACCGGGACTAGCGGGTTCTTCCTACGAGCAGTACTTC.

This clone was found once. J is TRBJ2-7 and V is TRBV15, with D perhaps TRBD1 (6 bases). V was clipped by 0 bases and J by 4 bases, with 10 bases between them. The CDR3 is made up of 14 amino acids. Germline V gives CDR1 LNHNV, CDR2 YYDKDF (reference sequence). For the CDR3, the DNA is TGTGCCACCAGCAGAGATTATCAGGGGTACGAGCAGTACTTC. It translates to CATSRDYQGYEQYF.

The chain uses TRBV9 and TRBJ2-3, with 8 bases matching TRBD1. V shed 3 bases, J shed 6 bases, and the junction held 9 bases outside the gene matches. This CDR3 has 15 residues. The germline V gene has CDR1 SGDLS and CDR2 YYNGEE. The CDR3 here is CASSATGVSPDTQYF. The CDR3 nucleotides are TGTGCCAGCAGCGCGACAGGGGTATCGCCTGATACGCAGTATTTT.

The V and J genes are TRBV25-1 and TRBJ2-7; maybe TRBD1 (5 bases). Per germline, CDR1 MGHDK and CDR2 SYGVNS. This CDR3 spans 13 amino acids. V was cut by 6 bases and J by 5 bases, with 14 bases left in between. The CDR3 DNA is TGTGCCAGCAGCGCAGGGATTTCGGACGAGCAGTACTTC. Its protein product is CASSAGISDEQYF.

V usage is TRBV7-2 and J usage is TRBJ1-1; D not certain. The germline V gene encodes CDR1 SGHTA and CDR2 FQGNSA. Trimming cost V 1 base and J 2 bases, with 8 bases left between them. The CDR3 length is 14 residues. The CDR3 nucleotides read TGTGCCAGCAGCTTAGAGAGGATAAACACTGAAGCTTTCTTT. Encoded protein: CASSLERINTEAFF.

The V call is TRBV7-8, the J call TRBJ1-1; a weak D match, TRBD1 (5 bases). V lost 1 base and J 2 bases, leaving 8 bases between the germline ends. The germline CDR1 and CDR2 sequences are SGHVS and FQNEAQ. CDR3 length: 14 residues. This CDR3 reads CASSLEQGNTEAFF. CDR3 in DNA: TGTGCCAGCAGCTTAGAGCAGGGCAACACTGAAGCTTTCTTT.